This T cell receptor (beta chain) was sequenced for a study of cytomegalovirus exposure and HLA in healthy donors. On the study more broadly: Earlier, 100 million to 120 million unique TCR beta sequences were recovered from around 180 million T cells by an analysis.

General observations from the study: Listed as cytomegalovirus-associated were 150 or so TCR beta chains. In a later analysis, a missense DCLRE1C variant was linked to TCR beta V- and J-gene trimming. According to a later analysis, most TCR beta chains associated with CMV appeared HLA-restricted.

V lost 3 bases, J lost 6 bases, and 6 bases lay in between. Germline CDR1 and CDR2: SEHNR and FQNEAQ (reference sequence). The CDR3 totals 11 residues. Comment on this clone: Antigen unknown.

60 Vbeta and 13 Jbeta primers were used in PCR. Only in-frame clones appear in the TCRdb table, and some are missing; sequencing was by immunoSEQ multiplex PCR. The repertoire has under 150,000 clones, roughly 74% of them found once; the top ten carry roughly 5.6%. The sequenced sample consisted of PBMCs. The TCR sequence derives from a woman in her forties in good health and CMV-seropositive. The chain joins TRBV7-9 to TRBJ2-7; D not resolved. The CDR3 coding sequence is TGTGCCAGCAGCTTCTCAGGCGAGCAGTACTTC. It yields the protein CASSFSGEQYF.